Sequencing of this T cell receptor beta chain was carried out in a study of cytomegalovirus exposure and HLA in healthy donors. Primers for the PCR totalled 60 Vbeta and 13 Jbeta. TCRdb's copy holds only in-frame clones and misses some; the assay was immunoSEQ multiplex PCR. The sample carries about 80,000 clones, less than 80% recorded once. A few counts support this clone. The CDR3 totals 14 residues. The V gene's germline CDR1 is SGHDT and CDR2 YYEEEE. Trimming took 0 bases from V and 8 from J, leaving 11 bases between them. The chain carries TRBV5-6 and TRBJ1-4; D not resolved. Sequenced: PBMCs. This receptor was identified in a young man in good health and CMV-seronegative. The CDR3 nucleotides read TGTGCCAGCAGCTTGGCCGGAGGTGAGGAAAAACTGTTTTTT. This sequence encodes CASSLAGGEEKLFF.